The 17 T cell receptor beta chains listed next were all sequenced from one sample in a study. Method: immunoSEQ multiplex PCR; TCRdb's copy keeps in-frame clones and lacks some. The sample consists of about 68,000 clones, 80% to 95% of them appearing once. The specimen was PBMCs. These receptor sequences come from a man in his forties with rheumatoid arthritis.

This clone was counted a single time. The chain employs TRBV15 and TRBJ2-5; tentatively, D is TRBD2 (5 bases). Trimming shortened V by 2 bases and J by 5 bases, and 12 bases separated the two germline ends. CDR3 length: 14 amino acids. Germline V gene data show CDR1 as LNHNV and CDR2 as YYDKDF (reference sequence). In nucleotides, the CDR3 is TGTGCCACCAGCAGAACCGCCCCGGGGGAGACCCAGTACTTC. Its protein is CATSRTAPGETQYF. Combining the CDR3 with reference TRBV15 and TRBJ2-5 gives the whole variable domain DAMVIQNPRYQVTQFGKPVTLSCSQTLNHNVMYWYQQKSSQAPKLLFHYYDKDFNNEADTPDNFQSRRPNTSFCFLDIRSPGLGDTAMYLCATSRTAPGETQYFGPGTRLLVL.

A single count supports this clone. The V call is TRBV7-9, the J call TRBJ2-1; D is ambiguous. V was pared by 3 bases and J by 8 bases, with 5 bases between. This CDR3 has 11 residues. The germline CDR1 and CDR2 sequences are SEHNR and FQNEAQ (reference sequence). CDR3 region: CASSFTDEQFF. The DNA for the CDR3 is TGTGCCAGCAGCTTCACAGATGAGCAGTTCTTC.

The chain has TRBV7-9 and TRBJ2-1; 7 bases match TRBD1. After removal of 2 bases from V and 4 bases from J, the junction contained 8 bases not matched to a gene. The CDR3 spans 16 residues. The germline V gene has CDR1 SEHNR and CDR2 FQNEAQ (reference sequence). The CDR3 reads CASSLFGGQTYNEQFF. As DNA, the CDR3 is TGTGCCAGCAGCTTATTTGGGGGACAGACTTACAATGAGCAGTTCTTC.

V usage is TRBV19 and J usage is TRBJ2-7; possibly TRBD2 for D (6 bases). CDR1 is LNHDA, CDR2 SQIVND, per germline (reference sequence). With 1 base removed from V and 0 bases from J, the gap between germline ends came to 10 bases. The CDR3 runs to 15 residues. CDR3 sequence (DNA): TGTGCCAGTAGTATAGGGGACTTTTCCTCCTACGAGCAGTACTTC. This codes for CASSIGDFSSYEQYF.

The chain couples TRBV5-1 to TRBJ2-5; no firm D call. The germline V and J ends were trimmed by 7 bases and 5 bases, with 21 bases remaining between them. This CDR3 has 15 residues. Germline V lookup: CDR1 SGHRS, CDR2 YFSETQ. The chain's CDR3 is CASSSGRRSGETQYF. The CDR3 nucleotides are TGCGCCAGCTCCTCCGGCAGGCGGTCCGGGGAGACCCAGTACTTC.

The chain is built from TRBV3-1 (or the pseudogene TRBV3-2) and TRBJ1-4; D remains ambiguous. Trimming pared 9 bases from V and 5 bases from J, leaving 10 bases between. Germline V CDR1 and CDR2: LGHDT, YNNKEL (reference sequence). CDR3 size: 12 residues. In DNA, the CDR3 is TGTGCCAGTCGCGCCCTAAATGAAAAACTGTTTTTT. It translates to CASRALNEKLFF.

The chain joins TRBV14 to TRBJ2-7, with 7 bases that match TRBD1. Germline-derived CDR1 and CDR2 are SGHDN and FVKESK. The V and J ends lost 2 bases and 1 base, in that order; junction bases with no gene match: 8. This CDR3 is 16 amino acids long. The CDR3: CASSQRNRGHSYEQYF. DNA for the CDR3: TGTGCCAGCAGCCAAAGGAACAGGGGACATTCCTACGAGCAGTACTTC.

V gene TRBV10-3 combines with J gene TRBJ2-7; TRBD2 aligns across 7 bases. This CDR3 spans 13 amino acids. Germline CDR1 reads ENHRY; CDR2 reads SYGVKD. Trimming at V came to 8 bases and at J to 0 bases, leaving 4 bases not matched to a gene. The CDR3 sequence is CAIRDYSSYEQYF. DNA for the CDR3: TGTGCCATCCGGGACTACAGCTCCTACGAGCAGTACTTC.

This chain uses TRBV29-1 with TRBJ1-2; no clear D gene. V dropped 2 bases and J dropped 4 bases, with 11 bases sitting between them. The germline V gene has CDR1 SQVTM and CDR2 ANQGSEA. The CDR3 runs to 13 residues. In DNA form, the CDR3 reads TGCAGCGTTGAAATCCAAGGCCCCTATGGCTACACCTTC. It encodes CSVEIQGPYGYTF.

The chain recombines TRBV27 with TRBJ1-2; the D gene is possibly TRBD1 (6 bases). There are 15 residues in the CDR3. V was trimmed by 6 bases and J by 0 bases, leaving 14 bases between them. Per germline, CDR1 MNHEY and CDR2 SMNVEV (reference sequence). CDR3 sequence: CASRAGGPTNYGYTF. As DNA, the CDR3 is TGTGCCAGCAGGGCCGGGGGCCCCACTAACTATGGCTACACCTTC.

The chain recombines TRBV7-9 with TRBJ2-7; 9 bases line up with TRBD2. The trim removed 6 bases at V and 2 bases at J, leaving 8 bases unmatched. Germline values: CDR1 SEHNR, CDR2 FQNEAQ (reference sequence). The CDR3 consists of 15 residues. CDR3 in amino acids: CASSRGAGGPYEQYF. As DNA, the CDR3 is TGTGCCAGCAGTCGCGGGGCGGGAGGGCCCTACGAGCAGTACTTC.

The chain is built from TRBV15 and TRBJ1-4; D is unclear. The CDR3 consists of 12 residues. V lost 4 bases and J 8 bases, leaving 8 bases between the germline ends. From germline, CDR1 is LNHNV and CDR2 YYDKDF (reference sequence). The CDR3 sequence is CATSKEGEKLFF. In DNA, the CDR3 is TGTGCCACCAGCAAGGAGGGAGAAAAACTGTTTTTT.

The rearrangement links TRBV27 to TRBJ2-1, with 10 bases lining up with TRBD2. V lost 7 bases, J lost 7 bases, and 10 bases stayed unmatched. Germline CDR1 and CDR2: MNHEY and SMNVEV (reference sequence). CDR3 size: 15 residues. The CDR3 nucleotides read TGTGCCAGCACCGTAGCGGGAGGATCGGGTAATGAGCAGTTCTTC. It is translated as CASTVAGGSGNEQFF.

This sequence joins TRBV27 and TRBJ1-1, with D tentatively TRBD1 (5 bases). The length of the CDR3 is 13 residues. Between the trimmed V and J ends, which lost 5 bases and 8 bases, there was a span of 15 bases. Germline CDR1 reads MNHEY; CDR2 reads SMNVEV (reference sequence). CDR3 loop: CASSPPGRKEAFF. The CDR3 DNA reads as TGTGCCAGCAGTCCTCCGGGACGGAAAGAAGCTTTCTTT.

The rearrangement links TRBV7-9 to TRBJ1-4; D is undetermined. The CDR3 contains 14 residues. Between the trimmed V and J ends, which lost 2 bases and 5 bases, there was a span of 9 bases. Germline values: CDR1 SEHNR, CDR2 FQNEAQ (reference sequence). CDR3 nucleotide sequence: TGTGCCAGCAGCTTATCCAAAACAAATGAAAAACTGTTTTTT. This gives the protein CASSLSKTNEKLFF. The full variable domain, with the rest looked up from reference TRBV7-9 and TRBJ1-4, is DTGVSQNPRHKITKRGQNVTFRCDPISEHNRLYWYRQTLGQGPEFLTYFQNEAQLEKSRLLSDRFSAERPKGSFSTLEIQRTEQGDSAMYLCASSLSKTNEKLFFGSGTQLSVL.

This clone was seen a few times. The chain has TRBV5-4 and TRBJ1-5, with D perhaps matching TRBD1 (6 bases). Germline CDR1 is SGHNT and CDR2 is YYREEE (reference sequence). The CDR3 totals 14 residues. Trimming cost V 4 bases and J 2 bases, with 10 bases left between them. The CDR3 sequence: CASSPGVGNQPQHF. Here the CDR3 DNA reads TGTGCCAGCAGCCCAGGGGTTGGCAATCAGCCCCAGCATTTT.

The rearrangement uses TRBV19 and TRBJ1-1; the match to TRBD1 covers 7 bases. The germline gives CDR1 LNHDA, CDR2 SQIVND (reference sequence). Trimming removed 5 bases from V and 0 bases from J; junction bases left unmatched: 6. The CDR3 covers 15 residues. The CDR3 DNA reads TGTGCCAGTAGTTCTTTCGACAGGGTGAACACTGAAGCTTTCTTT. Residues: CASSSFDRVNTEAFF.